These 12 T cell receptor beta chains were all obtained from the same sample, sequenced in a study of CD8+ T cells in alopecia areata. In each case, RNA was isolated and then reverse transcribed into cDNA as the sequencing template. The table came from immunoSEQ multiplex PCR; TCRdb's copy has only in-frame clones and leaves some out. The sample holds 90,000 to 150,000 clones; roughly two fifths are singletons and the top ten take 3% to 3.5%. Sequenced: CD4+ T cells sorted from blood. The receptors originated from a human donor with alopecia areata.

This clone came up a few times. The chain joins TRBV5-1 to TRBJ2-1; 11 bases map to TRBD1. Looked up from germline, CDR1 is SGHRS and CDR2 is YFSETQ. CDR3 length: 16 residues. J was trimmed by 8 bases and V by 0 bases; bases with no gene match: 7. CDR3 in amino acids: CASSLAPRTGGDEQFF. CDR3 nucleotides: TGCGCCAGCAGCTTGGCCCCTCGGACAGGGGGCGATGAGCAGTTCTTC.

The chain combines TRBV7-9 with TRBJ2-3, with D perhaps TRBD1 or TRBD2 (6 bases each). CDR3 length: 13 amino acids. Germline assignment: CDR1 SEHNR and CDR2 FQNEAQ (reference sequence). The V end lost 5 bases, the J end lost 13 bases, and 19 bases lay between the germline ends. CDR3 coding DNA: TGTGCCAGCAGCCCGAGGAGGGGGGTCCTCGAGTATTTT. Amino acids: CASSPRRGVLEYF.

This clone was counted between two and nine times. This chain's CDR3 is CASSAQMGEGDTQYF. The CDR3 nucleotides are TGTGCCAGCAGCGCTCAGATGGGGGAGGGAGATACGCAGTATTTT. The chain is built from TRBV9 and TRBJ2-3; 7 bases line up with TRBD2. This CDR3 contains 15 residues. V trimming: 3 bases; J trimming: 5 bases; junction bases outside the gene matches: 9. In germline, CDR1 is SGDLS, CDR2 YYNGEE.

This clone was recorded once. The genes are TRBV5-4 and TRBJ2-1, with 8 bases fitting TRBD2. CDR1 and CDR2 (germline): SGHNT, YYREEE (reference sequence). This CDR3 has 18 amino acids. The J segment lost 9 bases and the V segment lost 9 bases, leaving 26 bases of the junction unmatched. CDR3 sequence: CATGGRGAGREAGGEQFF. CDR3 nucleotides: TGTGCCACTGGCGGAAGGGGCGCAGGGCGGGAGGCGGGTGGTGAGCAGTTCTTC.

The chain is built from TRBV5-1 and TRBJ1-1; D unclear. V lost 5 bases to trimming and J lost 0 bases, with 8 bases between them. This CDR3 region has 13 residues. CDR1 SGHRS and CDR2 YFSETQ come from the germline V gene. Here the CDR3 DNA reads TGCGCCAGCAGACGGAGGATGAACACTGAAGCTTTCTTT. Its protein product is CASRRRMNTEAFF.

This chain uses TRBV30 with TRBJ1-1, with 8 bases lining up with TRBD1. Germline CDR1 and CDR2: GTSNPN and SVGIG (reference sequence). This CDR3 has 17 residues. The V and J ends lost 3 bases and 0 bases, in that order; junction bases with no gene match: 12. The CDR3 reads CAWRGTGARIMNTEAFF. In DNA form, the CDR3 reads TGTGCCTGGAGGGGGACAGGCGCCCGCATAATGAACACTGAAGCTTTCTTT.

J is TRBJ2-7 and V is TRBV9; D unclear. The V gene lost 0 bases and the J gene lost 0 bases, with 10 bases spanning the gap. Germline V gives CDR1 SGDLS, CDR2 YYNGEE. This CDR3 has 15 residues. CDR3 sequence reads: CASSVDKGSSYEQYF. For the CDR3, the DNA is TGTGCCAGCAGCGTAGATAAGGGTAGCTCCTACGAGCAGTACTTC.

The chain has TRBV29-1 and TRBJ2-5, with D perhaps TRBD1 (6 bases). The J call may be mistaken, given a closer DNA end match to TRBJ2-7. Germline values: CDR1 SQVTM, CDR2 ANQGSEA. This CDR3 contains 13 residues. The DNA of the CDR3 is TGCAGCGTTGCCAGACGACAGGCCTACGAGCAGTACTTC. It translates to CSVARRQAYEQYF.

The genes are TRBV6-6 and TRBJ1-2; D is possibly TRBD1 (6 bases). Germline-derived CDR1 and CDR2 are MNHNY and SVGAGI (reference sequence). The V end lost 6 bases, the J end lost 2 bases, and 13 bases lay between the germline ends. CDR3 size: 14 residues. DNA of the CDR3: TGTGCCAGCAGCCCTACCGGGACAAACTATGGCTACACCTTC. Protein product: CASSPTGTNYGYTF.

The chain employs TRBV30 and TRBJ2-6; no clear D gene. V was cut by 6 bases and J by 0 bases, with 15 bases left in between. This CDR3 contains 16 residues. Germline CDR1 is GTSNPN and CDR2 is SVGIG (reference sequence). CDR3 sequence: CACQGSRVSGANVLTF. The CDR3 DNA is TGTGCCTGTCAAGGAAGCCGAGTCTCTGGGGCCAACGTCCTGACTTTC.

This chain connects TRBV29-1 to TRBJ1-2; 10 nucleotides line up with TRBD1. The ends lost 8 bases at V and 8 bases at J; junction bases unmatched: 8. Germline loops: CDR1 SQVTM, CDR2 ANQGSEA. There are 12 residues in the CDR3. Here the CDR3 reads CSSGTGAEGYTF. Written as DNA, the CDR3 is TGCAGCTCCGGGACAGGGGCGGAGGGCTACACCTTC.

This clone turned up a few times. The gene calls are TRBV2 and TRBJ2-4; the D gene is possibly TRBD2 (7 bases). Germline assignment: CDR1 SNHLY and CDR2 FYNNEI. CDR3 size: 14 residues. V gave up 10 bases and J gave up 0 bases, with 13 bases separating them. CDR3 amino acids: CATKGGPAKNIQYF. The CDR3 DNA reads TGTGCCACCAAGGGGGGGCCAGCCAAAAACATTCAGTACTTC.